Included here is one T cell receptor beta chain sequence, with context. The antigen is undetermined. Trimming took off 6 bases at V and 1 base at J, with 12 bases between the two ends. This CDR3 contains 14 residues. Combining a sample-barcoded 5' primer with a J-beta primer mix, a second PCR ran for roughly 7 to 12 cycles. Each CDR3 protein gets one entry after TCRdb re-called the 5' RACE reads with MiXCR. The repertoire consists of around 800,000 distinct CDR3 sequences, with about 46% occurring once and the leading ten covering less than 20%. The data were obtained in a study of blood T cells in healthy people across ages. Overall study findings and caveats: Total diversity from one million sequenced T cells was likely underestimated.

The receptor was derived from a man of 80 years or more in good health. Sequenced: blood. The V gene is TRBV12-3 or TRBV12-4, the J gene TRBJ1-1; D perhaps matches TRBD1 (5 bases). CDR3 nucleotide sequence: TGTGCCAGCAGCCCCAGGGCGGGGAACACTGAAGCTTTCTTT. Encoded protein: CASSPRAGNTEAFF.